This TCR beta chain was recorded in a study of blood T cell repertoires in COVID-19. TCRdb's copy holds only in-frame clones and misses some; the assay was immunoSEQ multiplex PCR. Counted here are 200,000 to 300,000 clones, 70% to 90% occurring once; the ten biggest clones make up roughly 4.9%. The CDR3 runs 16 residues. This sequence originates from a woman aged 55 to 70 with COVID-19, enrolled during active disease. This chain uses TRBV21-1 with TRBJ1-1; TRBD1, the table's D call, lacks a check against the DNA. TRBV21-1 is listed as a pseudogene. What was sequenced was peripheral blood. DNA of the CDR3: TGTGCCAGCAGCAAAAGGGGCAGGGGATTGGGTACTGAAGCTTTCTTT. It codes for CASSKRGRGLGTEAFF.